Below are 6 T cell receptor beta chains sequenced from a single sample in a study of T cell responses to AZD1222 COVID-19 vaccine. Sequencing used immunoSEQ multiplex PCR; TCRdb keeps in-frame clones, though not all of them. The data show approximately 150,000 clones, over 75% seen once. The material was peripheral blood, obtained on day 0 of AZD1222 vaccination. These receptors were obtained from an adult in good health.

A remark on this clone: At one end the junction does not follow the germline gene, possibly because of a read error. The chain combines TRBV4-3 with TRBJ1-6; maybe TRBD1 (6 bases). Germline loops: CDR1 LGHNA, CDR2 YSLEER. This CDR3 is 16 amino acids long. The CDR3 DNA follows: TGCGCCAGTAGCCAAGATACGGGACAACGATGGTCACCCCTCCACTTT. Protein product: CASSQDTGQRWSPLHF.

To note about this clone: The missing conserved phenylalanine or tryptophan at the end of this CDR3 makes a read error likely. The limits of the CDR3 on the DNA are not certain, so only TCRdb's listed CDR3 is given. The rearrangement uses TRBV6-1 and TRBJ1-2; TRBD1 is the table's D call and was not checked against the DNA. Counting both end residues, the CDR3 totals 12 amino acids. Looked up from germline, CDR1 is MNHNS and CDR2 is SASEGT. CDR3 protein: CASSEGDTQPFL.

The chain combines TRBV7-6 with TRBJ2-3; D is possibly TRBD2 (6 bases). Trimming took off 1 base at V and 1 base at J, with 12 bases between the two ends. The CDR3 totals 16 residues. The V gene's germline CDR1 is SGHVS and CDR2 FNYEAQ. CDR3 DNA sequence: TGTGCCAGCAGCTTAGGTAGGCCTAGCGGCACAGATACGCAGTATTTT. It is translated as CASSLGRPSGTDTQYF.

The CDR3 region is CASSVQGSGANVLTF. The CDR3 nucleotides read TGTGCCAGCAGCGTCCAGGGTTCTGGGGCCAACGTCCTGACTTTC. This chain uses TRBV9 with TRBJ2-6; tentatively, D is TRBD1 (5 bases). The CDR3 consists of 15 residues. Germline V gene sequence: CDR1 SGDLS, CDR2 YYNGEE. Trimming took off 2 bases at V and 1 base at J, with 7 bases between the two ends.

V and J are TRBV3-1 (or the pseudogene TRBV3-2) and TRBJ2-5; the match to TRBD2 covers 7 bases. The CDR3 is made up of 17 amino acids. Germline CDR1 is LGHDT and CDR2 is YNNKEL (reference sequence). V was pared by 0 bases and J by 9 bases, with 16 bases of the junction left unmatched. For the CDR3, the DNA is TGTGCCAGCAGCCAAGAGGGCGGGGTTTCCAGCGGGGCATCCCAGTACTTC. Residues: CASSQEGGVSSGASQYF.

The J gene is TRBJ1-2, the V gene TRBV5-6, with 8 bases fitting TRBD1. The trim removed 1 base at V and 8 bases at J, leaving 7 bases unmatched. In germline, CDR1 is SGHDT, CDR2 YYEEEE. This CDR3 spans 14 amino acids. The CDR3 sequence is CASSLFQGAQGYTF. CDR3 coding DNA: TGTGCCAGCAGCTTGTTTCAGGGGGCGCAAGGCTACACCTTC.